The 4 T cell receptor beta chains given below trace back to one sample, sequenced in a study of vaccination and CD4 T cells after COVID-19. The Oncomine TCR Beta short-read assay was applied to DNA of cultured CD4+ T cells. In TCRdb, the PCR reads were re-called with MiXCR into one record per CDR3 protein. The sample has some 14,000 distinct CDR3 sequences, around a third seen once. These receptors lack a known antigen. The treatment is: approximately nine-day PBMC culture with coronavirus spike peptide pools or control peptides (ViraFEST assay). The material sequenced was CD4+ T cells from blood, cultured in vitro. Receptors originate from a human donor who had recovered from COVID-19.

The chain combines TRBV6-4 with TRBJ1-6, with D uncertain. Germline assignment: CDR1 MRHNA and CDR2 SNTAGT. V was trimmed by 9 bases and J by 10 bases, leaving 16 bases between them. CDR3 length: 13 amino acids. CDR3 sequence: CASRADPGSPLHF. CDR3 sequence (DNA): TGTGCCAGTAGGGCGGACCCCGGGTCACCCCTCCACTTT.

The chain combines TRBV18 with TRBJ2-1; TRBD2 agrees at 7 bases. In germline, CDR1 is KGHSH, CDR2 LQKENI. V dropped 3 bases and J dropped 4; count of bases not matched to a gene: 6. CDR3 size: 15 residues. The CDR3 here is CASSPTSRIYNEQFF. The CDR3 DNA reads TGTGCCAGCTCACCGACTAGCAGAATTTACAATGAGCAGTTCTTC.

This chain uses TRBV28 with TRBJ1-1, with a tentative D call TRBD1 (6 bases). CDR3 length equals 15 residues. Germline V CDR1 and CDR2: MDHEN, SYDVKM. The germline V and J ends were trimmed by 5 bases and 4 bases, with 17 bases remaining between them. The CDR3: CASSAPNRDSTEAFF. The DNA for the CDR3 is TGTGCCAGCAGTGCCCCTAACAGGGACTCCACTGAAGCTTTCTTT.

Only a few counts were recorded for this clonotype. In DNA, the CDR3 is TGCAGTGCTAGATCATTCGCAGAGCGGCTGTTTTTT. It yields the protein CSARSFAERLFF. J is TRBJ2-2 and V is TRBV20-1; D not resolved. This CDR3 has 12 residues. Germline CDR1 and CDR2: DFQATT and SNEGSKA (reference sequence). Trimming took 2 bases from V and 13 from J, leaving 14 bases between them.